These 18 T cell receptor beta chains came from one sample sequenced in a study of T-cell memory formation after mild COVID-19. TCRdb called the 5' RACE reads again in MiXCR, with one record for every CDR3 protein. In the table there are hundreds of thousands of distinct CDR3 sequences, 25% to 30% of which are singletons. Sample: PBMCs or a T cell subset sorted from them (not recorded which). Receptor source: an adult woman who had mild COVID-19 (a few samples of this study predate the infection). Cell type and time point are not known.

The J gene is TRBJ2-7, the V gene TRBV4-1; D perhaps matches TRBD1 (7 bases). There are 14 residues in the CDR3. The V end was cut by 0 bases, the J end by 7 bases, with 13 bases between. Germline-derived CDR1 and CDR2 are MGHRA and YSYEKL. The CDR3 spells CASSQDPAGGEQYF. CDR3 coding DNA: TGCGCCAGCAGCCAAGATCCCGCAGGGGGGGAGCAGTACTTC.

This clonotype was seen a handful of times. The V call is TRBV25-1, the J call TRBJ1-6; maybe TRBD1 (5 bases). Trimming stripped 4 bases from V and 6 bases from J, with 13 bases between. Looked up from germline, CDR1 is MGHDK and CDR2 is SYGVNS. The CDR3 is 15 amino acids. This CDR3 reads CASSGNRGGNSPLHF. The CDR3 nucleotides are TGTGCCAGCAGTGGAAATCGGGGGGGTAATTCACCCCTCCACTTT.

This clonotype was recorded many times. The rearrangement joins TRBV27 to TRBJ1-6; D not certain. This CDR3 has 15 amino acids. Trimming removed 6 bases from V and 0 bases from J, with 9 bases in between. The germline CDR1 and CDR2 sequences are MNHEY and SMNVEV (reference sequence). The CDR3 DNA follows: TGTGCCAGCAGCCCCTGGAGCTCCTATAATTCACCCCTCCACTTT. This codes for CASSPWSSYNSPLHF.

This clonotype was seen only a few times. V gene TRBV7-2 combines with J gene TRBJ1-2; possible D gene TRBD1, 5 bases. Trimming cost V 4 bases and J 5 bases, with 23 bases left between them. The CDR3 loop spans 17 amino acids. Germline V gene data show CDR1 as SGHTA and CDR2 as FQGNSA. The CDR3 DNA reads as TGTGCCAGCAGCTACCCGCGGGGCCCAGGGATTACTTATGGCTACACCTTC. It encodes CASSYPRGPGITYGYTF.

The chain joins TRBV4-1 to TRBJ2-7, with 10 bases aligning to TRBD2. CDR3 length equals 14 residues. Losses at the gene ends were 3 bases for V and 5 bases for J; bases not matched to a gene: 4. Germline values: CDR1 MGHRA, CDR2 YSYEKL. The CDR3 DNA sequence: TGCGCCAGCAGCCAGCTAGCGGGGGATGACGAGCAGTACTTC. Its protein is CASSQLAGDDEQYF.

This clonotype was observed a few times. This chain links TRBV7-2 with TRBJ2-3; maybe TRBD2 (5 bases). V was cut by 4 bases and J by 6 bases, with 20 bases left in between. The CDR3 spans 16 residues. Germline V gene data show CDR1 as SGHTA and CDR2 as FQGNSA. CDR3: CASSSPRGRLTDTQYF. The CDR3 nucleotides are TGTGCCAGCAGCTCGCCCCGGGGAAGATTGACTGATACGCAGTATTTT.

V usage is TRBV12-3 or TRBV12-4 and J usage is TRBJ2-7; TRBD1 is a possible D gene (6 bases). The CDR3 consists of 14 residues. Between the trimmed V and J ends, which lost 6 bases and 6 bases, there was a span of 18 bases. Here the CDR3 reads CASSWTAFGGEQYF. CDR3 sequence (DNA): TGTGCCAGCAGCTGGACAGCCTTTGGGGGCGAGCAGTACTTC.

This clonotype was observed at least ten times. The rearrangement uses TRBV5-1 and TRBJ2-5; 9 nucleotides line up with TRBD1. The ends lost 0 bases at V and 5 bases at J; junction bases unmatched: 5. This CDR3 comprises 15 residues. In germline, CDR1 is SGHRS, CDR2 YFSETQ. The chain's CDR3 is CASSLAPDRGETQYF. DNA of the CDR3: TGCGCCAGCAGCTTGGCGCCCGACAGGGGGGAGACCCAGTACTTC.

This chain connects TRBV19 to TRBJ1-1; D possibly corresponds to TRBD1 (6 bases). The V end lost 4 bases, the J end lost 7 bases, and 10 bases lay between the germline ends. The V gene's germline CDR1 is LNHDA and CDR2 SQIVND (reference sequence). The CDR3 extends over 12 amino acids. This CDR3 reads CASSSRDNEAFF. DNA for the CDR3: TGTGCCAGTAGTAGTAGGGACAATGAAGCTTTCTTT. The full variable domain, with the rest looked up from reference TRBV19 and TRBJ1-1, is DGGITQSPKYLFRKEGQNVTLSCEQNLNHDAMYWYRQDPGQGLRLIYYSQIVNDFQKGDIAEGYSVSREKKESFPLTVTSAQKNPTAFYLCASSSRDNEAFFGQGTRLTVV.

The table lists this clonotype with a few counts. The V call is TRBV7-9, the J call TRBJ1-1, with D unresolved. Between the trimmed V and J ends, which lost 4 bases and 1 base, there was a span of 4 bases. The length of the CDR3 is 12 residues. From germline, CDR1 is SEHNR and CDR2 FQNEAQ (reference sequence). CDR3 DNA: TGTGCCAGCAGCTGGCGGAACACTGAAGCTTTCTTT. Its translation: CASSWRNTEAFF.

The chain employs TRBV11-2 and TRBJ2-5; D unresolved. This CDR3 has 12 residues. Trimming took 0 bases from V and 8 from J, leaving 7 bases between them. CDR1 SGHAT and CDR2 FQNNGV come from the germline V gene. The CDR3 loop is CASSLERLTQYF. The DNA for the CDR3 is TGTGCCAGCAGCTTAGAGAGACTCACCCAGTACTTC. Full variable domain (remainder filled in from reference TRBV11-2 and TRBJ2-5): EAGVAQSPRYKIIEKRQSVAFWCNPISGHATLYWYQQILGQGPKLLIQFQNNGVVDDSQLPKDRFSAERLKGVDSTLKIQPAKLEDSAVYLCASSLERLTQYFGPGTRLLVL.

This clonotype has just a few counts. The V and J genes are TRBV3-1 and TRBJ2-4, with 7 bases identical to TRBD2. Germline V lookup: CDR1 LGHDT, CDR2 YNNKEL (reference sequence). The V gene end was trimmed by 4 bases and the J gene end by 6 bases; junction bases not matched to a gene: 12. This CDR3 is built from 16 residues. Written as DNA, the CDR3 is TGTGCCAGCAGCCCCTCTTCGGGAGGTCAGATAAACATTCAGTACTTC. Residues: CASSPSSGGQINIQYF.

This clonotype occurred a few times. The chain has TRBV15 and TRBJ1-2; a possible D gene is TRBD1 (5 bases). V lost 1 base and J lost 0, with 12 bases in between. CDR1 and CDR2 from the germline V gene are LNHNV and YYDKDF (reference sequence). CDR3 size: 16 residues. The CDR3 nucleotides read TGTGCCACCAGCAGAGTGGGGCAAAAAGCTAACTATGGCTACACCTTC. Amino acids: CATSRVGQKANYGYTF. The whole variable domain, remainder taken from reference TRBV15 and TRBJ1-2, is DAMVIQNPRYQVTQFGKPVTLSCSQTLNHNVMYWYQQKSSQAPKLLFHYYDKDFNNEADTPDNFQSRRPNTSFCFLDIRSPGLGDTAMYLCATSRVGQKANYGYTFGSGTRLTVV.

This clonotype turned up a few times. The chain is built from TRBV7-3 and TRBJ2-3, with D hard to call. CDR3 length equals 14 residues. Germline CDR1 reads SGHTA; CDR2 reads FQGTGA. Trimming took 1 base from V and 5 from J, leaving 10 bases between them. Here the CDR3 reads CASSLNGRGDTQYF. The CDR3 DNA is TGTGCCAGCAGCTTAAACGGGCGAGGAGATACGCAGTATTTT.

This clonotype was picked up a small number of times. V and J are TRBV7-9 and TRBJ2-3; D is possibly TRBD2 (7 bases). The germline V gene encodes CDR1 SEHNR and CDR2 FQNEAQ (reference sequence). The CDR3 extends over 16 amino acids. The germline V and J ends were trimmed by 11 bases and 0 bases, with 21 bases remaining between them. This CDR3 is CAYPARGGPSTDTQYF. In DNA, the CDR3 is TGTGCCTACCCGGCGAGGGGGGGACCTAGCACAGATACGCAGTATTTT.

This clonotype was picked up a small number of times. The chain combines TRBV5-4 with TRBJ1-1, with D perhaps matching TRBD1 (5 bases). This CDR3 has 14 amino acids. Germline CDR1 and CDR2: SGHNT and YYREEE (reference sequence). The V end lost 0 bases, the J end lost 0 bases, and 6 bases lay between the germline ends. The CDR3 bases are TGTGCCAGCAGCTTGGGGGGCCTGAACACTGAAGCTTTCTTT. Its translation is CASSLGGLNTEAFF.

This clonotype was picked up a small number of times. The chain recombines TRBV5-8 with TRBJ1-5, with D perhaps matching TRBD1 (5 bases). This CDR3 has 13 amino acids. Trimming cost V 0 bases and J 8 bases, with 9 bases left between them. From germline, CDR1 is SGHTS and CDR2 YDEGEE. CDR3 sequence reads: CASSLAGGKPQHF. The DNA of the CDR3 is TGTGCCAGCAGCTTGGCCGGGGGAAAGCCCCAGCATTTT.

The V gene is TRBV9, the J gene TRBJ1-4, with 7 positions matching TRBD1. Germline CDR1 and CDR2: SGDLS and YYNGEE. The V gene end was trimmed by 4 bases and the J gene end by 4 bases; junction bases not matched to a gene: 7. The CDR3 consists of 15 residues. The CDR3 region has the DNA TGTGCCAGCAGCCCAACCGGGACAGTTAATGAAAAACTGTTTTTT. It specifies CASSPTGTVNEKLFF.